This T cell receptor beta chain was found in a study of T cell responses to AZD1222 COVID-19 vaccine. CDR1 is SNHLY and CDR2 is FYNNEI in the germline V gene. The CDR3 spans 17 residues. Between the trimmed V and J ends, which lost 7 bases and 1 base, there was a span of 17 bases. Clones were read by immunoSEQ multiplex PCR, and TCRdb kept only the in-frame ones, dropping some. The sample contains about 120,000 clones, about nine tenths of which appear only once. This sequence was found in an adult who received the MenACWY meningococcal vaccine as a control. This sample comprised peripheral blood, obtained 28 days after the second dose of the MenACWY control vaccine. The gene calls are TRBV2 and TRBJ1-6; possible D gene TRBD1, 6 bases. The CDR3 sequence: CASNWGITGSYNSPLHF. CDR3 nucleotide sequence: TGTGCCAGCAATTGGGGGATAACAGGGTCCTATAATTCACCCCTCCACTTT. Supplemented by reference TRBV2 and TRBJ1-6, the full variable domain reads EPEVTQTPSHQVTQMGQEVILRCVPISNHLYFYWYRQILGQKVEFLVSFYNNEISEKSEIFDDQFSVERPDGSNFTLKIRSTKLEDSAMYFCASNWGITGSYNSPLHFGNGTRLTVT.